The TCR beta chain under discussion was sequenced for a study of sequential checkpoint blockade in melanoma. This CDR3 contains 15 residues. The V segment lost 3 bases and the J segment 4 bases; nucleotides outside the gene matches: 6. Germline V gives CDR1 SGHAT, CDR2 FQNNGV. This clone came up once. Clones were read by immunoSEQ multiplex PCR, and TCRdb kept only the in-frame ones, dropping some. In the table there are about 40,000 clones, 84% of which are singletons. Treatment described: randomized to nivolumab then ipilimumab (arm A) or the reverse (arm B). Live CD3+CD8+ CD19− CD56− cells were sorted from PBMCs.

The TCR sequence derives from a human donor with melanoma. Sequencing used CD8+ T cells sorted from blood (inferred from file names), obtained from a patient given nivolumab and ipilimumab in sequence. The rearrangement joins TRBV11-2 to TRBJ2-1; TRBD2 agrees at 7 bases. The CDR3 sequence: CASSLYLAVYNEQFF. CDR3 DNA: TGTGCCAGCAGCTTGTACCTAGCGGTTTACAATGAGCAGTTCTTC.